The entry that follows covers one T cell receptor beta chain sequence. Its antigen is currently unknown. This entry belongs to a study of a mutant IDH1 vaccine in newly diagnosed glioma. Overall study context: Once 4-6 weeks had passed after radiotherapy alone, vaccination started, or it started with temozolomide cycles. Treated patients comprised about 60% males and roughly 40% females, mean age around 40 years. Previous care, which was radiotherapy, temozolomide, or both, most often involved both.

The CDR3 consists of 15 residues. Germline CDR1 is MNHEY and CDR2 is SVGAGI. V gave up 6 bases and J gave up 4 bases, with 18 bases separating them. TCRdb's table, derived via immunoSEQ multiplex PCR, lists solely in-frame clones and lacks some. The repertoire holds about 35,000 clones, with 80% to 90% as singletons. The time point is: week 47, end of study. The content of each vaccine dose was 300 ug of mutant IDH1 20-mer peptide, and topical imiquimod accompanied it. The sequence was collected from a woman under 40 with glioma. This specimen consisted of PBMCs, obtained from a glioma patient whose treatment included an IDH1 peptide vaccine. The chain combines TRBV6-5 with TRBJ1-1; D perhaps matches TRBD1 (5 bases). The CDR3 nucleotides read TGTGCCAGCAGCAGAACCGGGACCGGATCCACTGAAGCTTTCTTT. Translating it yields CASSRTGTGSTEAFF.